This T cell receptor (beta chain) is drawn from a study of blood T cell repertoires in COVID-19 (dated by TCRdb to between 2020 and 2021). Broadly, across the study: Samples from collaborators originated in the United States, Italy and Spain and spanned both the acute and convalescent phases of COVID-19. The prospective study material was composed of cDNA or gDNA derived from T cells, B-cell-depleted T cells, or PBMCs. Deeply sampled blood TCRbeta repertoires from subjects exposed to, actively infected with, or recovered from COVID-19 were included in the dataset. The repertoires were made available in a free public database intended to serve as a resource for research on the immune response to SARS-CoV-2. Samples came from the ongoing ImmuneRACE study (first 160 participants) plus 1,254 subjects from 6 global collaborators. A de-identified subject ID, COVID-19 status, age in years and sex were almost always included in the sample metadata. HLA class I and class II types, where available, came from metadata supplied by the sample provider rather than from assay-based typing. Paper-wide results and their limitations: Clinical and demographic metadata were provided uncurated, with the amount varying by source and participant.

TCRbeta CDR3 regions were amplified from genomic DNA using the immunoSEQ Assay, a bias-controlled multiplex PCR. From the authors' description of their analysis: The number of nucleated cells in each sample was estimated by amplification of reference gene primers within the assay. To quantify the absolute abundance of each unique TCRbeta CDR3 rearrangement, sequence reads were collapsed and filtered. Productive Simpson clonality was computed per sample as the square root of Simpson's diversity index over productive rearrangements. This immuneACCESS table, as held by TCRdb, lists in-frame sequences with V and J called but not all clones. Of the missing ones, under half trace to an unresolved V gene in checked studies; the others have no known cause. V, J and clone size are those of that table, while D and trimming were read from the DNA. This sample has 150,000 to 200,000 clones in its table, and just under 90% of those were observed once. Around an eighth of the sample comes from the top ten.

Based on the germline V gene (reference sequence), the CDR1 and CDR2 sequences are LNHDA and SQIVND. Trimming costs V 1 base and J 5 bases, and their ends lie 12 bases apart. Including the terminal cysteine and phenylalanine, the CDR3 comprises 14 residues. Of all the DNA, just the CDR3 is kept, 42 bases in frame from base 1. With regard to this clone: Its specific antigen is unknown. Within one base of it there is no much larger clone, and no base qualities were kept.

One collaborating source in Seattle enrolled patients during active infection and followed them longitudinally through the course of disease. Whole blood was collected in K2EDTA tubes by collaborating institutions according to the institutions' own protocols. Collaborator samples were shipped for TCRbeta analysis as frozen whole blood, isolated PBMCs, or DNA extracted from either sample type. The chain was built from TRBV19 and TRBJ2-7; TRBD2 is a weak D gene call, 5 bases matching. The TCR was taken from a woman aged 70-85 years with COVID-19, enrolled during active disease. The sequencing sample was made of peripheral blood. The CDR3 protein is CASSIGGSSDEQYF. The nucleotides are TGTGCCAGTAGTATAGGAGGGAGTAGCGACGAGCAGTACTTC.